These 16 T cell receptor beta chains share one sample of origin, sequenced in a study of T cells of healthy individuals (dated by TCRdb to 2016 to 2018). The library was made by 5' RACE. TCRdb names Illumina MiSeq as the instrument used. TCRdb trimmed the raw reads at Q25, called clones with MiXCR and kept productive beta chains. A single entry per CDR3 protein holds the most common genes and DNA from its merged rows. The sample yields approximately 100,000 distinct CDR3 sequences; approximately 15% were counted once. The ten most abundant clones make up more than 5.5% of the sample. The source is a human donor in good health.

The chain combines TRBV6-5 with TRBJ2-5; D is possibly TRBD1 (5 bases). This CDR3 region has 11 residues. Germline V gives CDR1 MNHEY, CDR2 SVGAGI. V dropped 10 bases and J dropped 4 bases, with 10 bases sitting between them. CDR3 in amino acids: CATRVGETQYF. CDR3 bases: TGTGCCACCAGGGTGGGAGAGACCCAGTACTTC.

The V call is TRBV6-5, the J call TRBJ1-1; 7 nucleotides match TRBD1. The CDR3 has 15 residues. CDR1 MNHEY and CDR2 SVGAGI come from the germline V gene. Trimming at V came to 3 bases and at J to 3 bases, leaving 7 bases not matched to a gene. The DNA of the CDR3 is TGTGCCAGCAGTTATGGGGTCCAGGGGGACACTGAAGCTTTCTTT. This gives the protein CASSYGVQGDTEAFF.

The gene calls are TRBV7-2 and TRBJ2-7, with D unresolved. Germline values: CDR1 SGHTA, CDR2 FQGNSA. Trimming shortened V by 5 bases and J by 3 bases, and 5 bases separated the two germline ends. This CDR3 is 11 amino acids long. CDR3 protein: CASSRLYEQYF. In nucleotides, the CDR3 is TGTGCCAGCAGCCGACTCTACGAGCAGTACTTC. Combining the CDR3 with reference TRBV7-2 and TRBJ2-7 gives the whole variable domain GAGVSQSPSNKVTEKGKDVELRCDPISGHTALYWYRQSLGQGLEFLIYFQGNSAPDKSGLPSDRFSAERTGGSVSTLTIQRTQQEDSAVYLCASSRLYEQYFGPGTRLTVT.

This sequence joins TRBV14 and TRBJ2-1; 7 bases are shared with TRBD1. V dropped 4 bases and J dropped 6; count of bases not matched to a gene: 6. CDR3 length: 14 residues. Germline CDR1 SGHDN, CDR2 FVKESK. The CDR3 here is CASSLGQVPNEQFF. The CDR3 region has the DNA TGTGCCAGCAGCCTAGGACAGGTCCCCAATGAGCAGTTCTTC.

In its sample, this clonotype was seen a few times. The V and J genes are TRBV4-3 and TRBJ1-1; TRBD1 might be the D (6 bases). The CDR3 sequence is 17 residues long. Germline V CDR1 and CDR2: LGHNA, YSLEER. V was shortened by 0 bases and J by 0 bases, with 14 bases between the two germline ends. In nucleotides, the CDR3 is TGCGCCAGCAGCCAAGAAACCCGGGACATATTGAACACTGAAGCTTTCTTT. The encoded protein is CASSQETRDILNTEAFF.

The rearrangement uses TRBV7-9 and TRBJ1-5; maybe TRBD1 (5 bases). Germline-derived CDR1 and CDR2 are SEHNR and FQNEAQ (reference sequence). The CDR3 extends over 13 amino acids. Deletions cut 5 bases from V and 5 bases from J, with 10 bases between. The CDR3 DNA follows: TGTGCCAGCAGCCCCGACAGCGATCAGCCCCAGCATTTT. It is translated as CASSPDSDQPQHF.

The chain uses TRBV7-6 and TRBJ1-5; 7 bases line up with TRBD1. Germline V CDR1 and CDR2: SGHVS, FNYEAQ. The CDR3 covers 14 residues. Trimming took 5 bases from V and 6 from J; bases not matched to a gene: 7. The CDR3: CASSPLTGSQPQHF. The CDR3 DNA reads TGTGCCAGCAGCCCGCTGACAGGGAGTCAGCCCCAGCATTTT.

The rearrangement links TRBV4-1 to TRBJ2-7; 9 bases align to TRBD1. Germline values: CDR1 MGHRA, CDR2 YSYEKL. V lost 1 base to trimming and J lost 6 bases; unmatched junction nucleotides: 13. The CDR3 is 17 residues long. Here the CDR3 DNA reads TGCGCCAGCAGCCAAGGCCCCTGGGACAGGGCTTTTGGCGAGCAGTACTTC. It specifies CASSQGPWDRAFGEQYF.

The chain links TRBV20-1 to TRBJ1-1; the D gene is possibly TRBD1 (5 bases). Germline V gives CDR1 DFQATT, CDR2 SNEGSKA (reference sequence). V was shortened by 6 bases and J by 5 bases, with 19 bases between the two germline ends. This CDR3 spans 14 amino acids. The CDR3 here is CSARLRVEETEAFF. CDR3 coding DNA: TGCAGTGCGAGGCTCAGGGTAGAAGAAACTGAAGCTTTCTTT.

This chain connects TRBV20-1 to TRBJ2-1; the D gene could be TRBD1 or TRBD2 (7 bases each). V lost 3 bases and J lost 9, with 18 bases in between. CDR3 length equals 14 residues. Germline V CDR1 and CDR2: DFQATT, SNEGSKA (reference sequence). CDR3 nucleotide sequence: TGCAGTGCTAGCGGCAGGGGGGGCCTGGGTGAGCAGTTCTTC. Translation gives CSASGRGGLGEQFF.

The genes are TRBV4-1 and TRBJ2-7; D unresolved. This CDR3 contains 13 residues. Deletions cut 4 bases from V and 5 bases from J, with 12 bases between. CDR1 is MGHRA and CDR2 is YSYEKL in the germline V gene. This CDR3 reads CASSLDPDDEQYF. The CDR3, as DNA: TGCGCCAGCAGCCTGGACCCAGACGACGAGCAGTACTTC.

This clonotype was observed many times. The V and J genes are TRBV28 and TRBJ2-5; 8 bases are a match to TRBD1. The germline CDR1 and CDR2 sequences are MDHEN and SYDVKM. The ends lost 3 bases at V and 4 bases at J; junction bases unmatched: 4. This CDR3 contains 14 residues. The CDR3 sequence is CASSLTGARETQYF. CDR3 DNA: TGTGCCAGCAGTTTGACAGGGGCCCGAGAGACCCAGTACTTC.

This clonotype was detected many times. This chain links TRBV3-1 with TRBJ2-1, with TRBD2 matching over 13 bases. The CDR3 totals 18 residues. The J segment lost 3 bases and the V segment lost 4 bases, leaving 9 bases of the junction unmatched. The germline V gene encodes CDR1 LGHDT and CDR2 YNNKEL (reference sequence). The CDR3 loop reads CASSPGLAGANIYNEQFF. The DNA for the CDR3 is TGTGCCAGCAGCCCAGGACTAGCGGGGGCCAACATCTACAATGAGCAGTTCTTC.

The chain carries TRBV10-3 and TRBJ1-6, with D hard to call. V dropped 2 bases and J dropped 7 bases, with 12 bases sitting between them. The CDR3 runs 15 residues. Germline V lookup: CDR1 ENHRY, CDR2 SYGVKD. CDR3 region: CAISEGEQGNSPLHF. The CDR3 bases are TGTGCCATCAGTGAGGGGGAGCAAGGGAATTCACCCCTCCACTTT.

This chain connects TRBV6-1 to TRBJ2-1; either TRBD1 or TRBD2 may supply D (5 bases each). The CDR3 runs 12 residues. Per the germline V gene, CDR1 is MNHNS and CDR2 is SASEGT. Between the trimmed V and J ends, which lost 10 bases and 1 base, there was a span of 8 bases. The CDR3: CAIEGSYNEQFF. DNA for the CDR3: TGTGCCATTGAGGGGTCCTACAATGAGCAGTTCTTC.

In this sample, this clonotype turned up many times. The chain uses TRBV29-1 and TRBJ2-5, with TRBD2 identical over 10 bases. Germline V gene data show CDR1 as SQVTM and CDR2 as ANQGSEA. This CDR3 is built from 15 residues. The ends lost 4 bases at V and 5 bases at J; junction bases unmatched: 10. The CDR3 is CSVGGSGGSGETQYF. CDR3 nucleotides: TGCAGCGTTGGTGGTAGCGGGGGGTCCGGGGAGACCCAGTACTTC.